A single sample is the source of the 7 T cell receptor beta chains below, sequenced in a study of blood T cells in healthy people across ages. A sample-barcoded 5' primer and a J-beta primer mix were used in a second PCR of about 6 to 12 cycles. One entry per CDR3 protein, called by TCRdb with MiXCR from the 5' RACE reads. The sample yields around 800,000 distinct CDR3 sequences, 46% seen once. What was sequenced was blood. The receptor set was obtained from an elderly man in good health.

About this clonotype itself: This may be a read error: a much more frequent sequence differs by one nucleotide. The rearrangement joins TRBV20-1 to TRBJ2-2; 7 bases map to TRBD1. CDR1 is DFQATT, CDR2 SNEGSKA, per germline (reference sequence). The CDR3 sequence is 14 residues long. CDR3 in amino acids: CSARIQGNTAELFF. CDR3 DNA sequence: TGCAGTGCTCGGATACAGGGGAACACCGCGGAGCTGTTTTTT.

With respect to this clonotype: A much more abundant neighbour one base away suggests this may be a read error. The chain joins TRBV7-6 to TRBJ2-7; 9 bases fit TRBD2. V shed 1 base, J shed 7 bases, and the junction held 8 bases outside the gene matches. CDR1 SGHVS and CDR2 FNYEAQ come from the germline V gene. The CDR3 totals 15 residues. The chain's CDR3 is CASSLDVSGSNEQYF. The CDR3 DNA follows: TGTGCCAGCAGCTTAGATGTTAGCGGGAGCAATGAGCAGTACTTC.

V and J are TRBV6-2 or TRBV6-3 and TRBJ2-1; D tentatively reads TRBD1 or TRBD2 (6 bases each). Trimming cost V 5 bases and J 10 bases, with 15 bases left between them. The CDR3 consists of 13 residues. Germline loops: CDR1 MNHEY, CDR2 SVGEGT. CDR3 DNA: TGTGCCAGCAGTGCCGCGGGACATCGGGAGCAGTTCTTC. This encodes CASSAAGHREQFF.

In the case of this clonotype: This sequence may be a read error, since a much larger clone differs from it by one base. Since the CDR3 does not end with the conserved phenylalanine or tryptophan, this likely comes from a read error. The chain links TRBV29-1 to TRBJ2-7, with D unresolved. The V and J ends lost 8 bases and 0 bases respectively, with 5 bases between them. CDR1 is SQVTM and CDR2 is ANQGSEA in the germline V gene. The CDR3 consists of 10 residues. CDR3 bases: TGCAGCCCCCTCTCCTACGAGCAGTACATC. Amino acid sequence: CSPLSYEQYI.

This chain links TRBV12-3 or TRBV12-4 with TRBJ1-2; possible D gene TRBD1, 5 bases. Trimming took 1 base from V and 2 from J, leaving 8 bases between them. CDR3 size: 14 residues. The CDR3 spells CASSLDRFNYGYTF. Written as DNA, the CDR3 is TGTGCCAGCAGTTTAGACAGGTTCAACTATGGCTACACCTTC.

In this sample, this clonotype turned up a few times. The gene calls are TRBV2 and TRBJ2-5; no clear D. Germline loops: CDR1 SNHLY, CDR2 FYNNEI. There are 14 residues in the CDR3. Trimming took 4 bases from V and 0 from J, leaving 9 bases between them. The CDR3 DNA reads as TGTGCCAGCAGTGCCTCGACCTACCAAGAGACCCAGTACTTC. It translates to CASSASTYQETQYF.

The CDR3 sequence is CASRNSPNNEQFF. The CDR3 coding sequence is TGTGCCAGCAGAAATTCACCCAACAATGAGCAGTTCTTC. The chain has TRBV28 and TRBJ2-1; D is unresolved. Trimming took off 6 bases at V and 5 bases at J, with 11 bases between the two ends. The CDR3 covers 13 residues. Germline CDR1 and CDR2: MDHEN and SYDVKM.